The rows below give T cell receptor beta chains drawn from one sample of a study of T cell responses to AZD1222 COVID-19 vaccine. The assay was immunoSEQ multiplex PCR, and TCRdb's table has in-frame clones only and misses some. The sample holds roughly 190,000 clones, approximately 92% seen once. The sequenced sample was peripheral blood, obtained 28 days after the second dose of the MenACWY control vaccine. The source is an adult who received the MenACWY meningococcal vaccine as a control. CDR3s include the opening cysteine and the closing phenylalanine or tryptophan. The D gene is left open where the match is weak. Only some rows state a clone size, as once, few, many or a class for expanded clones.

cdr3_nt: TGTGCCAGCAGCCGCGGAGGGAATTCACCCCTCCACTTT; cdr3_aa: CASSRGGNSPLHF; v_call: TRBV7-6; j_call: TRBJ1-6; clone_size: once; d_call: NA
cdr3_nt: TGTGCCAGCAGCGTAGAATCCTGGGGACGGGGCGGCTACACCTTC; cdr3_aa: CASSVESWGRGGYTF; v_call: TRBV9; j_call: TRBJ1-2; clone_size: NA; d_call: NA
cdr3_nt: TGTGCCAGCAGCCATCTAGCGGGAGGGACGTACCAAGAGACCCAGTACTTC; cdr3_aa: CASSHLAGGTYQETQYF; v_call: TRBV3-1/TRBV3-2; j_call: TRBJ2-5; clone_size: NA; d_call: TRBD2
cdr3_nt: TGTGCCAGTAAGGGGTACTGGGAGACCCAGTACTTC; cdr3_aa: CASKGYWETQYF; v_call: TRBV19; j_call: TRBJ2-5; clone_size: NA; d_call: NA
cdr3_nt: TGTGCCAGCAGTGATACGGGCAATCAGCCCCAGCATTTT; cdr3_aa: CASSDTGNQPQHF; v_call: TRBV12-3/TRBV12-4; j_call: TRBJ1-5; clone_size: NA; d_call: NA
cdr3_nt: TGTGCCAGCAGCTTGGTGGTGGCTTGGAGTCAGCCCCAGCATTTT; cdr3_aa: CASSLVVAWSQPQHF; v_call: TRBV5-8; j_call: TRBJ1-5; clone_size: NA; d_call: NA
cdr3_nt: TGTGCCAGCAGTGAACGGCAGGGAGGCGAAAAACTGTTTTTT; cdr3_aa: CASSERQGGEKLFF; v_call: TRBV2; j_call: TRBJ1-4; clone_size: NA; d_call: NA
cdr3_nt: TGTGCCAGCAGCGCGGCCGGGGGCGATAGTGAAAAACTGTTTTTT; cdr3_aa: CASSAAGGDSEKLFF; v_call: TRBV7-8; j_call: TRBJ1-4; clone_size: once; d_call: NA
cdr3_nt: TGTGCCAGCCAGTCTTCAGGACGGCTGAACACTGAAGCTTTCTTT; cdr3_aa: CASQSSGRLNTEAFF; v_call: TRBV27; j_call: TRBJ1-1; clone_size: NA; d_call: NA
cdr3_nt: TGTGCCAGCAGCTATGGGTTAAGGGGTGAGCAGTACTTC; cdr3_aa: CASSYGLRGEQYF; v_call: TRBV11-3; j_call: TRBJ2-7; clone_size: NA; d_call: NA
cdr3_nt: TGTGCCAGCAGCCAAGAGACGGGTGGGGTTGCCTCCTCTGGGGCCAACGTCCTGACTTTC; cdr3_aa: CASSQETGGVASSGANVLTF; v_call: TRBV3-1/TRBV3-2; j_call: TRBJ2-6; clone_size: NA; d_call: NA
cdr3_nt: TGTGCCAGCAGCTTAGATATAGCCAGGGGGAGAGATGGCTACACCTTC; cdr3_aa: CASSLDIARGRDGYTF; v_call: TRBV7-2; j_call: TRBJ1-2; clone_size: NA; d_call: TRBD1
cdr3_nt: TGCAGTGTTAGTAGGGGGCAGATGAACACTGAAGCTTTCTTT; cdr3_aa: CSVSRGQMNTEAFF; v_call: TRBV20-1; j_call: TRBJ1-1; clone_size: NA; d_call: TRBD1
cdr3_nt: TGTGCCAGCAGTCCCCGGACAGGGTTGGGTCAGCCCCAGCATTTT; cdr3_aa: CASSPRTGLGQPQHF; v_call: TRBV28; j_call: TRBJ1-5; clone_size: NA; d_call: TRBD1
cdr3_nt: TGTGCCAGCAGCCTGGTCAACAGGGATAGCTACACCTTC; cdr3_aa: CASSLVNRDSYTF; v_call: TRBV5-4; j_call: TRBJ1-2; clone_size: NA; d_call: NA
cdr3_nt: TGTGCCAGCAGCTTACCGGGACAGGGGCCCCAAGAGACCCAGTACTTC; cdr3_aa: CASSLPGQGPQETQYF; v_call: TRBV7-9; j_call: TRBJ2-5; clone_size: once; d_call: TRBD1
cdr3_nt: TGTGCCAGCTCACGCCGGGACGGGTTGGGTTTGAGCACTGAAGCTTTCTTT; cdr3_aa: CASSRRDGLGLSTEAFF; v_call: TRBV18; j_call: TRBJ1-1; clone_size: once; d_call: NA
cdr3_nt: TGTGCCAGCAGCCCCCTTGGACAGGATGAAGCTTTCTTT; cdr3_aa: CASSPLGQDEAFF; v_call: TRBV9; j_call: TRBJ1-1; clone_size: NA; d_call: TRBD1
cdr3_nt: TGTGCCAGCAGCTTAAACCAAGAGACCCAGTACTTC; cdr3_aa: CASSLNQETQYF; v_call: TRBV13; j_call: TRBJ2-5; clone_size: NA; d_call: NA
cdr3_nt: TGTGCCAGCAGCTTAGGGGGGCTGTATACTGAAGCTTTCTTT; cdr3_aa: CASSLGGLYTEAFF; v_call: TRBV7-9; j_call: TRBJ1-1; clone_size: NA; d_call: NA
cdr3_nt: TGTGCCAGCAGCTTAGCGGGAGGGCCTAACGAGCAGTACTTC; cdr3_aa: CASSLAGGPNEQYF; v_call: TRBV7-2; j_call: TRBJ2-7; clone_size: NA; d_call: TRBD2
cdr3_nt: TGCGCCAGCAGCGTCCGGACAGGGCTCGCCGGGGAGCTGTTTTTT; cdr3_aa: CASSVRTGLAGELFF; v_call: TRBV5-1; j_call: TRBJ2-2; clone_size: NA; d_call: TRBD1
cdr3_nt: TGTGCCATCAGCGGGACAGCGAACACTGAAGCTTTCTTT; cdr3_aa: CAISGTANTEAFF; v_call: TRBV10-3; j_call: TRBJ1-1; clone_size: NA; d_call: TRBD1
cdr3_nt: TGCGCCAGCAGTCAATCCACCTGCTCGACAGCCTTTTATAATTCACCCCTCCACTTT; cdr3_aa: CASSQSTCSTAFYNSPLHF; v_call: TRBV23-1; j_call: TRBJ1-6; clone_size: once; d_call: NA
cdr3_nt: TGTGCCAGCAGTGAAGGCTCCTATAATTCACCCCTCCACTTT; cdr3_aa: CASSEGSYNSPLHF; v_call: TRBV2; j_call: TRBJ1-6; clone_size: NA; d_call: NA
cdr3_nt: TGTGCCAGCAGTTTCCCCGGGCCGGGGGCACCCCTCCACTTT; cdr3_aa: CASSFPGPGAPLHF; v_call: TRBV27; j_call: TRBJ1-6; clone_size: NA; d_call: NA
cdr3_nt: TGCGCCAGCAGACAGGATAGCAATCAGCCCCAGCATTTT; cdr3_aa: CASRQDSNQPQHF; v_call: TRBV5-1; j_call: TRBJ1-5; clone_size: NA; d_call: NA
cdr3_nt: TGCGCCAGCAGTCAGGGGCGCACTGAAGCTTTCTTT; cdr3_aa: CASSQGRTEAFF; v_call: TRBV5-1; j_call: TRBJ1-1; clone_size: NA; d_call: NA
cdr3_nt: TGTGCCAGCAGCTTCTCGGGACCACAGTATTTT; cdr3_aa: CASSFSGPQYF; v_call: TRBV13; j_call: TRBJ2-3; clone_size: NA; d_call: NA
cdr3_nt: TGTGCCAGCAGCGTAGCAGCGGGAGGGCCGGATACGCAGTATTTT; cdr3_aa: CASSVAAGGPDTQYF; v_call: TRBV9; j_call: TRBJ2-3; clone_size: NA; d_call: TRBD2
cdr3_nt: TGTGCCAGCAGCCCTGGCGGGACTTATACGCAGTATTTT; cdr3_aa: CASSPGGTYTQYF; v_call: TRBV9; j_call: TRBJ2-3; clone_size: NA; d_call: NA
cdr3_nt: TGTGCCAGCAGCTTTTCTCCGACCGATAACTATGGCTACACCTTC; cdr3_aa: CASSFSPTDNYGYTF; v_call: TRBV5-5; j_call: TRBJ1-2; clone_size: NA; d_call: NA
cdr3_nt: TGTGCCAGCAGTTTACTGACAGCCGGCCAGCCCCAGCATTTT; cdr3_aa: CASSLLTAGQPQHF; v_call: TRBV27; j_call: TRBJ1-5; clone_size: NA; d_call: NA
cdr3_nt: TGCGCCAGCAGCCAAGAGGGAAGACTCATCTACGAGCAGTACTTC; cdr3_aa: CASSQEGRLIYEQYF; v_call: TRBV4-1; j_call: TRBJ2-7; clone_size: NA; d_call: NA
cdr3_nt: TGTGCCAGCAGCTACGACAGGGGGCGCATACCGTCGTCTAATTCACCCCTCCACTTT; cdr3_aa: CASSYDRGRIPSSNSPLHF; v_call: TRBV7-9; j_call: TRBJ1-6; clone_size: NA; d_call: TRBD1
cdr3_nt: TGTGCCAGCAGGACTGACATCAGCCTATATGGCTACACCTTC; cdr3_aa: CASRTDISLYGYTF; v_call: TRBV2; j_call: TRBJ1-2; clone_size: NA; d_call: NA
cdr3_nt: TGTGCCAGCAGCCCCGGAGGCAGGTACACTGAAGCTTTCTTT; cdr3_aa: CASSPGGRYTEAFF; v_call: TRBV7-3; j_call: TRBJ1-1; clone_size: NA; d_call: NA
cdr3_nt: TGTGCCAGCAGGGGCCAGGGATCAGATACGCAGTATTTT; cdr3_aa: CASRGQGSDTQYF; v_call: TRBV7-2; j_call: TRBJ2-3; clone_size: once; d_call: NA
cdr3_nt: TGTGCCAGCAGCGTGCAGGGATCGAGCTCCTACAATGAGCAGTTCTTC; cdr3_aa: CASSVQGSSSYNEQFF; v_call: TRBV9; j_call: TRBJ2-1; clone_size: NA; d_call: NA
cdr3_nt: TGTGCCAGCAGCCCCAATGCATGGGAGGCGGGAAACACCATATATTTT; cdr3_aa: CASSPNAWEAGNTIYF; v_call: TRBV3-1/TRBV3-2; j_call: TRBJ1-3; clone_size: NA; d_call: NA
cdr3_nt: TGTGCCAGCAGCCGCGGGACTAGCGACTCTCAAGAGACCCAGTACTTC; cdr3_aa: CASSRGTSDSQETQYF; v_call: TRBV6-2/TRBV6-3; j_call: TRBJ2-5; clone_size: NA; d_call: TRBD2
cdr3_nt: TGTGCCAGTGGCGGACAGAACACCATATATTTT; cdr3_aa: CASGGQNTIYF; v_call: TRBV19; j_call: TRBJ1-3; clone_size: once; d_call: NA
cdr3_nt: TGTGCCAGCAGCCAAGGACGAGGGACTGAAGCTTTCTTT; cdr3_aa: CASSQGRGTEAFF; v_call: TRBV14; j_call: TRBJ1-1; clone_size: NA; d_call: NA
cdr3_nt: TGTGCCTGGAGTTTATCCGGCGACATAAGGCTCAATCAGCCCCAGCATTTT; cdr3_aa: CAWSLSGDIRLNQPQHF; v_call: TRBV30; j_call: TRBJ1-5; clone_size: NA; d_call: NA
cdr3_nt: TGTGCCAGTAGTATTGGTCCCGGGTGGAACCAAGAGACCCAGTACTTC; cdr3_aa: CASSIGPGWNQETQYF; v_call: TRBV19; j_call: TRBJ2-5; clone_size: NA; d_call: NA
cdr3_nt: TGTGCCAGCAGCTTAGTCAGAAACAATGAGCAGTTCTTC; cdr3_aa: CASSLVRNNEQFF; v_call: TRBV11-2; j_call: TRBJ2-1; clone_size: NA; d_call: NA
cdr3_nt: TGCGCCAGCAGCCAAGATATCGCACCTCCCCACTATGGCTACACCTTC; cdr3_aa: CASSQDIAPPHYGYTF; v_call: TRBV4-1; j_call: TRBJ1-2; clone_size: many; d_call: NA
cdr3_nt: TGTGCCAGCAGCTTAGGGGCAGGGAATCAGCCCCAGCATTTT; cdr3_aa: CASSLGAGNQPQHF; v_call: TRBV11-2; j_call: TRBJ1-5; clone_size: NA; d_call: NA
cdr3_nt: TGTGCCAGTAGTATCGCCGGGACAGTTCCCTATGGCTACACCTTC; cdr3_aa: CASSIAGTVPYGYTF; v_call: TRBV19; j_call: TRBJ1-2; clone_size: NA; d_call: TRBD1
cdr3_nt: TGCGCCAGCAGTAACTCCGGGGGGTCAGATACGCAGTATTTT; cdr3_aa: CASSNSGGSDTQYF; v_call: TRBV5-1; j_call: TRBJ2-3; clone_size: NA; d_call: TRBD2
cdr3_nt: TGTGCCAGCAGTCAGTCGGGACAGTACAATCAGCCCCAGCATTTT; cdr3_aa: CASSQSGQYNQPQHF; v_call: TRBV28; j_call: TRBJ1-5; clone_size: NA; d_call: TRBD1
cdr3_nt: TGTGCCAGCAGCCCTAGAACAGGACCCGGGGATGAAAAACTGTTTTTT; cdr3_aa: CASSPRTGPGDEKLFF; v_call: TRBV9; j_call: TRBJ1-4; clone_size: NA; d_call: NA
cdr3_nt: TGTGCCAGCAGGGGCTCCTTGCGGCAGCCCCAGCATTTT; cdr3_aa: CASRGSLRQPQHF; v_call: TRBV12-3/TRBV12-4; j_call: TRBJ1-5; clone_size: NA; d_call: NA
cdr3_nt: TGTGCCAGCAGCCAAGATCCGGGGGAGCGGGGAAAACTGTTTTTT; cdr3_aa: CASSQDPGERGKLFF; v_call: TRBV3-1/TRBV3-2; j_call: TRBJ1-4; clone_size: NA; d_call: NA
cdr3_nt: TGTGCCAGCAGTCCCGGGACCCTGGCGAATGAGCAGTTCTTC; cdr3_aa: CASSPGTLANEQFF; v_call: TRBV6-5; j_call: TRBJ2-1; clone_size: NA; d_call: NA